A selection of T cell receptor beta chains follows, all from one sample in a study of blood T cells in healthy people across ages. Each CDR3 protein is one row after TCRdb ran MiXCR on the 5' RACE reads. The table includes some 1.8 million distinct CDR3 sequences, approximately 39% detected once. The specimen was blood. Receptors were obtained from a human donor in good health. Both conserved end residues are part of each CDR3. Fields, in order: D gene, V gene, clone size, J gene, CDR3 DNA, CDR3 protein. The D gene is left open where the match is weak. Clone sizes are given selectively: once, few, many, or a class where the clone is expanded.

>.|TRBV12-3/TRBV12-4|few|TRBJ2-3
TGTGCCAGCAGTTTAAGGGTCGGGGGGCGAGGAGATACGCAGTATTTT
CASSLRVGGRGDTQYF
>.|TRBV9|few|TRBJ1-2
TGTGCCAGCAGCGGGACGGACAACTATGGCTACACCTTC
CASSGTDNYGYTF
>.|TRBV27|.|TRBJ2-1
TGTGCCAGCAGTTCCCCGGGCGGTTACAGCCATGAGCAGTTCTTC
CASSSPGGYSHEQFF
>.|TRBV28|.|TRBJ2-7
TGTGCCAGGGGGGTCCTGCCTGGCCACGAGCAGTACTTC
CARGVLPGHEQYF
>TRBD1|TRBV10-3|.|TRBJ1-5
TGTGCCATCGGACAGGGAGGGAGCAATCAGCCCCAGCATTTT
CAIGQGGSNQPQHF
>.|TRBV7-6|.|TRBJ2-2
TGTGCCAGCAGCCCGGTCGCCAAATGGAACACCGGGGAGCTGTTTTTT
CASSPVAKWNTGELFF
>.|TRBV5-1|few|TRBJ1-2
TGCGCCAGCAGCTCCACCCTCGACACCTATGGCTACACCTTC
CASSSTLDTYGYTF
>.|TRBV19|few|TRBJ1-2
TGTGCCAGTAGTATAACCCCAGGGGTCGGGAACTATGGCTACACCTTC
CASSITPGVGNYGYTF
>TRBD2|TRBV9|few|TRBJ2-1
TGTGCCAGCAGCGTAGTCTATAGGGGGCTAGCGGGGGAAGGGAATGAGCAGTTCTTC
CASSVVYRGLAGEGNEQFF
>.|TRBV20-1|.|TRBJ1-5
TGCAGTGCTGGACTCCAGGGTCCGGGTCAGCCCCAGCATTTT
CSAGLQGPGQPQHF
>.|TRBV6-2/TRBV6-3|few|TRBJ1-2
TGTGCCAGCAGTTACAGGCTTGACTATGGCTACACCTTC
CASSYRLDYGYTF
>.|TRBV7-2|.|TRBJ2-7
TGTGCCAGCAGCTTCCTGACAGAAATGGCACAGTACTTC
CASSFLTEMAQYF
>TRBD2|TRBV20-1|.|TRBJ2-7
TGCAGTGCTAGTGGGAGGGCGGTAACCTACGAGCAGTACTTC
CSASGRAVTYEQYF
>.|TRBV7-2|few|TRBJ2-7
TGTGCCAGCAGCCAAGGGACTTTTTTTTTGGACTACGAGCAGTACTTC
CASSQGTFFLDYEQYF
>.|TRBV11-2|.|TRBJ2-5
TGTGCCAGCAGCCAGGGCAGGGTGGCAGAGACCCAGTACTTC
CASSQGRVAETQYF
>.|TRBV2|.|TRBJ2-1
TGTGCCAACGGGATTTACAATGAGCAGTTCTTC
CANGIYNEQFF
>TRBD1|TRBV5-1|.|TRBJ2-3
TGCGCCAGCAGCCCCCGGGACAGACGGACAGATACGCAGTATTTT
CASSPRDRRTDTQYF
>TRBD1|TRBV9|few|TRBJ2-6
TGTGCCAGCAGCGTAGACGGGACAGGGGGGTCTGGGGCCAACGTCCTGACTTTC
CASSVDGTGGSGANVLTF
>.|TRBV7-9|.|TRBJ2-1
TGTGCCACCCTGACCCCTGAGCAGTTCTTC
CATLTPEQFF
>.|TRBV5-1|.|TRBJ2-1
TGCGCCAGCAGCTGGGGGGGGGCTTCCGCCTACAATGAGCAGTTCTTC
CASSWGGASAYNEQFF
>.|TRBV4-3|.|TRBJ1-1
TGCGCCAGCAGCCAAATTATTGGTAGGTGGGCTTTCTTT
CASSQIIGRWAFF
>.|TRBV28|few|TRBJ2-1
TGTGCCAGCAGTTCATACAGGGATGAGCAGTTCTTC
CASSSYRDEQFF
>TRBD1|TRBV20-1|.|TRBJ1-5
TGCAGTGCTAGGGACAGGACTTATAGCAATCAGCCCCAGCATTTT
CSARDRTYSNQPQHF
>.|TRBV4-2|.|TRBJ1-2
TGTGCCAGCAGCCAAGAAAGGGGGGCAGGTGGCTACACCTTC
CASSQERGAGGYTF
>.|TRBV6-1|.|TRBJ2-1
TGTGCCAGCAGTGAACGCCCTAAAGGGCCCAGCTCCTACAATGAGCAGTTCTTC
CASSERPKGPSSYNEQFF
>TRBD1|TRBV7-9|many|TRBJ2-5
TGTGCCAGCAGCCCCGGGGCAGGGGGCCAAGAGACCCAGTACTTC
CASSPGAGGQETQYF
>.|TRBV3-1|.|TRBJ1-4
TGTGCCAGCAGCCAAGGGACGGTCCCAACTAATGAAAAACTGTTTTTT
CASSQGTVPTNEKLFF
>.|TRBV7-6|few|TRBJ2-6
TGTGCCAGCAGCTTAATAGGGGCATCTGGGGCCAACGTCCTGACTTTC
CASSLIGASGANVLTF
>TRBD1|TRBV7-2|few|TRBJ2-5
TGTGCCAGCAGCTCAAGCAGGGGGTCAGAGACCCAGTACTTC
CASSSSRGSETQYF
>.|TRBV4-2|.|TRBJ2-6
TGTGCCAGCAGCCCCAAGGGAGAGTCCTCTGGGGCCAACGTCCCGACTTTC
CASSPKGESSGANVPTF
>TRBD2|TRBV5-1|.|TRBJ2-7
TGCGCCAGCAGCCAGGGACTAGCGGGGGTCTCCTACGAGCAGTACTTC
CASSQGLAGVSYEQYF
>.|TRBV3-1|.|TRBJ2-4
TGTGCCAGCAGCCAAGTTCAGGGTTACTACAATGAGCAGTACTTC
CASSQVQGYYNEQYF
>.|TRBV6-5|.|TRBJ1-2
TGTGTCAGCAGTTACGGGAGTGGGTTACCTTATGGCTACACCTTC
CVSSYGSGLPYGYTF